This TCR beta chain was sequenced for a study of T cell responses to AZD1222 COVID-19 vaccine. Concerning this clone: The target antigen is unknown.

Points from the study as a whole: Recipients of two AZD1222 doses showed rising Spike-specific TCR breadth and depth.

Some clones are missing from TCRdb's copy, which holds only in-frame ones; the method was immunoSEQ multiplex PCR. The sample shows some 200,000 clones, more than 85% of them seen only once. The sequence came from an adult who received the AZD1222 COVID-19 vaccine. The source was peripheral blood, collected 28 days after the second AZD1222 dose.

CDR3 amino acids: CAGGGGAGGTDTQYF. The DNA for the CDR3 is TGTGCCGGAGGTGGGGGTGCCGGGGGGACAGATACGCAGTATTTT. The J gene is TRBJ2-3, the V gene TRBV6-5; 7 positions agree with TRBD2. In germline, CDR1 is MNHEY, CDR2 SVGAGI. The CDR3 loop spans 15 amino acids. V shed 11 bases, J shed 3 bases, and the junction held 14 bases outside the gene matches.